This T cell receptor (beta chain) was documented in a study of early T cells in non-severe SARS-CoV-2 infection. Study-wide background: Sequenced bulk RNA came from whole blood that was unsorted, and chains were unpaired.

Via MiXCR, TCRdb re-called the 5' RACE reads, giving one row per CDR3 protein. The sample gives 80,000 or so distinct CDR3 sequences, around 12% of which show up once; roughly 3.2% is in the top ten. V trimming: 1 base; J trimming: 5 bases; junction bases outside the gene matches: 10. CDR1 and CDR2 from the germline V gene are MDHEN and SYDVKM. CDR3 size: 18 residues. Study-wide results and caveats: Anti-spike CD8 responses were favored in VDJdb matching, and private and CD4 specificities were missed.

This clonotype has just a few counts. What it binds is not known. The chain links TRBV28 to TRBJ2-3, with 12 bases matching TRBD2. The source of this sequence is an adult who was a healthcare worker with PCR-confirmed SARS-CoV-2 infection or an uninfected control (not recorded which). Sample: whole blood. CDR3 in DNA: TGTGCCAGCAGTTTATCAGTCCGACTAGCGGGAGACGGAGATACGCAGTATTTT. Protein sequence: CASSLSVRLAGDGDTQYF.